Each of the 11 T cell receptor beta chains below was sequenced from the same sample in a study of cytotoxic CD8 clonotypes in ibrutinib-treated CLL. Profiled with immunoSEQ multiplex PCR; TCRdb holds only in-frame clones, not every one. The sample shows nearly 300,000 clones, approximately 76% of them seen only once. The input for sequencing was PBMCs, taken at disease progression, from a patient treated with ibrutinib. Receptor source: a human donor with chronic lymphocytic leukemia.

V and J are TRBV6-1 and TRBJ1-3, with a weak D call TRBD1 (5 bases). The CDR3 length is 15 residues. Germline loops: CDR1 MNHNS, CDR2 SASEGT. With 8 bases removed from V and 0 bases from J, the gap between germline ends came to 14 bases. The CDR3 loop is CASSKWGGSGNTIYF. CDR3 nucleotide sequence: TGTGCCAGCTCTAAGTGGGGGGGCTCTGGAAACACCATATATTTT.

The chain carries TRBV7-9 and TRBJ2-5; unclear D gene. The CDR3 runs 14 residues. CDR1 is SEHNR and CDR2 is FQNEAQ in the germline V gene (reference sequence). V lost 1 base and J 2 bases, leaving 8 bases between the germline ends. DNA of the CDR3: TGTGCCAGCAGCTTAGAAGTAGTACAAGAGACCCAGTACTTC. Translated: CASSLEVVQETQYF.

V and J are TRBV15 and TRBJ1-2; D may be TRBD1 (6 bases). V lost 3 bases and J lost 7, with 15 bases in between. Germline values: CDR1 LNHNV, CDR2 YYDKDF (reference sequence). CDR3 size: 14 residues. The chain's CDR3 is CATSRSGGPGGYTF. The CDR3 DNA is TGTGCCACCAGCAGGAGCGGGGGGCCGGGTGGCTACACCTTC.

This clone was observed once. The chain has TRBV10-3 and TRBJ2-3; D remains unclear. V was clipped by 0 bases and J by 5 bases, with 6 bases between them. The CDR3 sequence is 13 residues long. CDR1 and CDR2 from the germline V gene are ENHRY and SYGVKD. The CDR3, as DNA: TGTGCCATCAGTGAGTCGTTGGAAGATACGCAGTATTTT. Its protein product is CAISESLEDTQYF.

This chain uses TRBV19 with TRBJ2-7, with 11 bases lining up with TRBD2. The V segment lost 6 bases and the J segment 0 bases; nucleotides outside the gene matches: 4. The germline CDR1 and CDR2 sequences are LNHDA and SQIVND (reference sequence). This CDR3 region has 15 residues. The CDR3 reads CASSLAGGPSYEQYF. DNA of the CDR3: TGTGCCAGTAGCCTAGCGGGAGGCCCCTCCTACGAGCAGTACTTC.

The chain links TRBV28 to TRBJ2-7; weak D call: TRBD2 (5 bases). V shed 11 bases and J shed 6 bases, with 20 bases lying between them. The germline V gene has CDR1 MDHEN and CDR2 SYDVKM. This CDR3 comprises 13 residues. This CDR3 is CAVKADRVVEQYF. The CDR3 DNA reads as TGTGCCGTCAAAGCGGATCGAGTTGTCGAGCAGTACTTC.

The chain carries TRBV7-8 and TRBJ1-2; no clear D gene. Trimming removed 6 bases from V and 8 bases from J, with 13 bases in between. CDR3 length: 12 residues. CDR1 is SGHVS, CDR2 FQNEAQ, per germline. CDR3 sequence (DNA): TGTGCCAGCAGTTCAGGATTAGAGGGCTACACCTTC. Its translation: CASSSGLEGYTF. Together with reference TRBV7-8 and TRBJ1-2, the CDR3 gives the full variable domain: GAGVSQSPRYKVAKRGQDVALRCDPISGHVSLFWYQQALGQGPEFLTYFQNEAQLDKSGLPSDRFFAERPEGSVSTLKIQRTQQEDSAVYLCASSSGLEGYTFGSGTRLTVV.

V is TRBV4-2 and J is TRBJ2-2, with 7 bases fitting TRBD1. CDR3 length: 16 amino acids. Looked up from germline, CDR1 is LGHNA and CDR2 is YNFKEQ. V lost 3 bases, J lost 6 bases, and 10 bases stayed unmatched. CDR3 DNA: TGTGCCAGCAGCCAGAGACAGGGCGAGAAGGCCGGGGAGCTGTTTTTT. Translation gives CASSQRQGEKAGELFF.

The table lists this clone with a few counts. The V call is TRBV6-1, the J call TRBJ1-6, with 7 bases fitting TRBD1. Looked up from germline, CDR1 is MNHNS and CDR2 is SASEGT. The CDR3 is 16 residues long. With 4 bases clipped from V and 6 bases from J, the junction kept 9 bases outside the gene matches. The CDR3 bases are TGTGCCAGCAGTGCAGAAGCAGGGACAGCTAATTCACCCCTCCACTTT. Its protein is CASSAEAGTANSPLHF.

The J gene is TRBJ1-2, the V gene TRBV15; 10 positions agree with TRBD1. The CDR3 has 17 residues. Per the germline V gene, CDR1 is LNHNV and CDR2 is YYDKDF (reference sequence). V trimming: 4 bases; J trimming: 0 bases; junction bases outside the gene matches: 8. As DNA, the CDR3 is TGTGCCACCAGCACCGGACAGGGGGGTCTCACTAACTATGGCTACACCTTC. This sequence encodes CATSTGQGGLTNYGYTF. The full variable domain, rest sourced from reference TRBV15 and TRBJ1-2, is DAMVIQNPRYQVTQFGKPVTLSCSQTLNHNVMYWYQQKSSQAPKLLFHYYDKDFNNEADTPDNFQSRRPNTSFCFLDIRSPGLGDTAMYLCATSTGQGGLTNYGYTFGSGTRLTVV.

The gene calls are TRBV20-1 and TRBJ2-5; D not certain. The germline CDR1 and CDR2 sequences are DFQATT and SNEGSKA (reference sequence). The CDR3 consists of 11 residues. V lost 4 bases and J 7 bases, leaving 10 bases between the germline ends. CDR3 DNA: TGCAGTGCTATTAGCAGTCTGACCCAGTACTTC. Protein: CSAISSLTQYF.